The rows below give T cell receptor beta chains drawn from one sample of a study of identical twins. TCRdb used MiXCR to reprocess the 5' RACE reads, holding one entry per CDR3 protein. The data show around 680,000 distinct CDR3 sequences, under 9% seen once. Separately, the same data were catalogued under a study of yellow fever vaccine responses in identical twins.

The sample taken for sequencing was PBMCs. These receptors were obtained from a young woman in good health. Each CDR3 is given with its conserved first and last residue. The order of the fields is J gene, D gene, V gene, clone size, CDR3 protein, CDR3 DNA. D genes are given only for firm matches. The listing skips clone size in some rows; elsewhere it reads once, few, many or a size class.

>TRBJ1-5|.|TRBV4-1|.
CASSQGGSNQPQHF
TGCGCCAGCAGCCAAGGTGGCAGCAATCAGCCCCAGCATTTT
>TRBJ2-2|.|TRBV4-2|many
CASSQVPDSNTGELFF
TGTGCCAGCAGCCAAGTGCCCGATTCGAACACCGGGGAGCTGTTTTTT
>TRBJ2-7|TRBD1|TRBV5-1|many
CASSYGTGGSTLYEQYF
TGCGCCAGCAGCTACGGGACAGGGGGCTCGACGCTTTACGAGCAGTACTTC
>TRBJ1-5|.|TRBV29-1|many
CSVAEPYSNQPQHF
TGCAGCGTTGCTGAGCCGTATAGCAATCAGCCCCAGCATTTT
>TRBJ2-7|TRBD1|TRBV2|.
CASSGGTGGGYEQYF
TGTGCCAGCAGTGGCGGGACAGGGGGCGGATACGAGCAGTACTTC
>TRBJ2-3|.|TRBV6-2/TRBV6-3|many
CASSRSENTDTQYF
TGTGCCAGCAGCCGTTCGGAGAACACAGATACGCAGTATTTT
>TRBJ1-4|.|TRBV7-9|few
CASSLAAREKLFF
TGTGCCAGCAGCTTAGCTGCGAGGGAAAAACTGTTTTTT
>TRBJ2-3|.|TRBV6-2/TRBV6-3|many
CASSYFLTLQWPDTQYF
TGTGCCAGCAGTTATTTCCTGACGCTCCAATGGCCTGATACGCAGTATTTT
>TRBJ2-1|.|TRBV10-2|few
CASNRDGDYNEQFF
TGCGCCAGCAACAGGGACGGGGACTACAATGAGCAGTTCTTC
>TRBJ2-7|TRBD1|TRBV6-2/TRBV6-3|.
CASRPGQGPLSEQYF
TGTGCCAGCAGACCCGGACAGGGGCCCCTCTCCGAGCAGTACTTC
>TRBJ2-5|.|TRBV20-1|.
CSARAGTGGETQYF
TGCAGTGCTAGAGCCGGGACCGGAGGGGAGACCCAGTACTTC
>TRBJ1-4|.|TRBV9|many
CASSVGGGIATNEKLFF
TGTGCCAGCAGCGTAGGAGGCGGGATTGCAACTAATGAAAAACTGTTTTTT
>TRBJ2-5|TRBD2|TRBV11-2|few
CASSWATSGGPRGQETQYF
TGTGCCAGCAGCTGGGCGACTAGCGGGGGGCCTCGGGGTCAAGAGACCCAGTACTTC
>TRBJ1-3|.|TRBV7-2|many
CASSPRPGNTIYF
TGTGCCAGCAGCCCCCGCCCTGGAAACACCATATATTTT
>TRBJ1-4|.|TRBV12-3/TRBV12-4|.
CASMKLDSTLEKLFF
TGTGCCAGCATGAAACTCGATAGCACCCTTGAAAAACTGTTTTTT
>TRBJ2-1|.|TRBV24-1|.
CATSDGRSSYNEQFF
TGTGCCACCAGTGATGGCCGGAGCTCCTACAATGAGCAGTTCTTC
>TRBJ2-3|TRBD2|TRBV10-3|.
CAISEGGLAGTDTQYF
TGTGCCATCAGTGAGGGAGGACTAGCGGGCACAGATACGCAGTATTTT
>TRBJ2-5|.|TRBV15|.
CATRAKILQGPKETQYF
TGTGCCACGCGGGCTAAAATTTTACAGGGCCCCAAGGAGACCCAGTACTTC
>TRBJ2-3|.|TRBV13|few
CASSLEGDGYTDTQYF
TGTGCCAGCAGCTTAGAAGGGGACGGATACACAGATACGCAGTATTTT
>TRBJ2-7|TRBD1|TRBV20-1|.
CSASGGQGIYEQYF
TGCAGTGCTAGTGGGGGACAGGGGATCTACGAGCAGTACTTC
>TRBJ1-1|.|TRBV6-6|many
CASSYSVRTEAFF
TGTGCCAGCAGTTACTCTGTACGGACAGAAGCTTTCTTT
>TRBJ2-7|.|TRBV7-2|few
CASSSLRGQSEQYF
TGTGCCAGCAGCTCACTTAGGGGCCAGTCCGAGCAGTACTTC
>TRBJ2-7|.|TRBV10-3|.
CAISVNTAEQYF
TGTGCCATCAGTGTAAATACTGCCGAGCAGTACTTC
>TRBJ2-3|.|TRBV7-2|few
CASSLAGSASTDTQYF
TGTGCCAGCAGCTTAGCCGGAAGCGCTAGCACAGATACGCAGTATTTT
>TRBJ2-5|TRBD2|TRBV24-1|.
CATSDPLAGGETQYF
TGTGCCACCAGTGATCCGCTAGCGGGGGGCGAGACCCAGTACTTC
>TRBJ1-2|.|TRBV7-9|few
CASSSRVSDYGYTF
TGTGCCAGCAGCTCCCGTGTATCGGACTATGGCTACACCTTC
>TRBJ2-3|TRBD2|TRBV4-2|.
CASSQESSGRDVYPDTQYF
TGTGCCAGCAGCCAAGAGTCTAGCGGGAGGGATGTGTATCCAGATACGCAGTATTTT
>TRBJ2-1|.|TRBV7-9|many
CASKDSYNEQFF
TGTGCCAGCAAGGACTCCTACAATGAGCAGTTCTTC
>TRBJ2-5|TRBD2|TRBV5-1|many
CASSSWTSQETQYF
TGCGCCAGCAGCTCCTGGACTAGCCAAGAGACCCAGTACTTC
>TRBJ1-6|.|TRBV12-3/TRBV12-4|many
CASSPTGTNSPLHF
TGTGCCAGCAGCCCTACGGGGACAAATTCACCCCTCCACTTT
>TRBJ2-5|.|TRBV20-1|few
CSAKENLETQYF
TGCAGTGCCAAGGAGAACCTGGAGACCCAGTACTTC
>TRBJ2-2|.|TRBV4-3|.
CASSQDSTALNTGELFF
TGCGCCAGCAGCCAAGATTCAACGGCGCTGAACACCGGGGAGCTGTTTTTT
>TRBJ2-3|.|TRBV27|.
CASMGRGPSGTDTQYF
TGTGCCAGCATGGGACGGGGGCCCTCGGGTACAGATACGCAGTATTTT
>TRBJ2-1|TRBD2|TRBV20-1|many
CSAGGTRGYNEQFF
TGCAGTGCTGGGGGGACTAGGGGGTACAATGAGCAGTTCTTC
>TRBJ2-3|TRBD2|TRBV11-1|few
CASSSPPGTSGKVTDTQYF
TGTGCCAGCAGCTCCCCCCCCGGGACTAGCGGGAAGGTTACAGATACGCAGTATTTT
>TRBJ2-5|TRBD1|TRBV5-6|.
CASSPDRGLKETQYF
TGTGCCAGCAGCCCTGACAGGGGGCTTAAGGAGACCCAGTACTTC
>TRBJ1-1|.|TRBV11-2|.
CASSLGSKTEAFF
TGTGCCAGCAGCTTAGGATCCAAGACTGAAGCTTTCTTT
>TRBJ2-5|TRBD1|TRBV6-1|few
CASTSRTGGTETQYF
TGTGCCAGCACCTCAAGGACAGGAGGTACAGAGACCCAGTACTTC
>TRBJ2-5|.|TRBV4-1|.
CASSQDGGGEETQYF
TGCGCCAGCAGCCAAGATGGAGGGGGCGAAGAGACCCAGTACTTC
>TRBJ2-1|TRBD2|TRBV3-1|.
CASSQGTSWFF
TGTGCCAGCAGCCAAGGGACTAGTTGGTTCTTC
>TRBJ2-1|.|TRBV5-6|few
CASSGRGPVDEQFF
TGTGCCAGCAGCGGGAGGGGGCCAGTCGATGAGCAGTTCTTC
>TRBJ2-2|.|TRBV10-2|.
CASRQIEPAGGELFF
TGCGCCAGCAGACAGATTGAGCCGGCTGGCGGGGAGCTGTTTTTT
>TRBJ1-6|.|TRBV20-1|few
CSARTVSSYNSPLHF
TGCAGTGCAAGGACAGTCAGCTCCTATAATTCACCCCTCCACTTT
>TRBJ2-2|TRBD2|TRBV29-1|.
CSVVAGDTGELFF
TGCAGCGTTGTAGCGGGAGACACCGGGGAGCTGTTTTTT
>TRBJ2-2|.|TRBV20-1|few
CSARDPVTMNTGELFF
TGCAGTGCTAGAGATCCAGTGACGATGAACACCGGGGAGCTGTTTTTT
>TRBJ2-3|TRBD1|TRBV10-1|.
CASSEVVGTGEDTQYF
TGCGCCAGCAGTGAGGTAGTCGGGACAGGGGAAGATACGCAGTATTTT
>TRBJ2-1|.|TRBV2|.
CASSEGHLRLGEQFF
TGTGCCAGCAGTGAAGGGCATTTGCGACTCGGTGAGCAGTTCTTC
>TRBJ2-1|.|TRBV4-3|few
CASSQGSGAYEQFF
TGCGCCAGCAGCCAGGGCTCGGGGGCATATGAGCAGTTCTTC
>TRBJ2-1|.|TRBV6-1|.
CASAYSGGVYNEQFF
TGTGCCAGCGCCTATAGCGGCGGCGTCTACAATGAGCAGTTCTTC
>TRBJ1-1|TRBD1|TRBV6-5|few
CASGRDRETEAFF
TGTGCCAGCGGAAGGGACAGGGAGACTGAAGCTTTCTTT
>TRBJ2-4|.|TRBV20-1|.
CSAGDGLRNIQYF
TGCAGTGCTGGGGACGGCCTTCGGAACATTCAGTACTTC
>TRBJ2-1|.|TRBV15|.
CATSIKGGEQFF
TGTGCCACCAGCATCAAGGGAGGTGAGCAGTTCTTC